This TCR beta chain was sequenced during a study of control samples from healthy donors and cancer patients. V was shortened by 1 base and J by 6 bases, with 14 bases between the two germline ends. CDR1 and CDR2 from the germline V gene are LGHDT and YNNKEL (reference sequence). The CDR3 contains 15 residues. Assay used: immunoSEQ multiplex PCR; TCRdb lists only in-frame clones, some missing. The data contain roughly 70,000 clones, 84% of them singletons. Sequenced input: blood. The source of this sequence is a man aged 50-59 years in good health. The chain joins TRBV3-1 (or the pseudogene TRBV3-2) to TRBJ2-3, with D perhaps TRBD2 (5 bases). CDR3 amino acids: CASSQAVRGWDTQYF. DNA of the CDR3: TGTGCCAGCAGCCAAGCGGTCCGGGGTTGGGATACGCAGTATTTT.